Sequencing of this T cell receptor (beta chain) was carried out in a study of blood T cell repertoires in COVID-19. In the study overall: Acute and convalescent COVID-19 samples came from the United States, Italy and Spain. From T cells, B-cell-depleted T cells, or PBMCs came the material, which was cDNA or gDNA.

Trimming took 1 base from V and 0 from J; bases not matched to a gene: 1. Germline CDR1 reads ENHRY; CDR2 reads SYGVKD. This CDR3 is built from 15 residues. Concerning this clone: The same CDR3 arises from other DNA sequences in this sample as well.

Original methodology: Estimated nucleated cell counts came from reference gene primer amplification. Libraries were prepared by immunoSEQ multiplex PCR; TCRdb keeps only in-frame clonotypes and omits some of them. The D gene and trimming were derived from the DNA, and the V and J assignments and clone size from that table. The table shows around 280,000 clones, with around 86% occurring only once. Sequencing input: peripheral blood. This clonotype was obtained from a woman younger than 45 who had recovered from COVID-19. The chain has TRBV10-3 and TRBJ2-3; 7 bases line up with TRBD2. The CDR3 nucleotides read TGTGCCATCAGTGAGTTAGCGGGTAGCACAGATACGCAGTATTTT. This gives the protein CAISELAGSTDTQYF.